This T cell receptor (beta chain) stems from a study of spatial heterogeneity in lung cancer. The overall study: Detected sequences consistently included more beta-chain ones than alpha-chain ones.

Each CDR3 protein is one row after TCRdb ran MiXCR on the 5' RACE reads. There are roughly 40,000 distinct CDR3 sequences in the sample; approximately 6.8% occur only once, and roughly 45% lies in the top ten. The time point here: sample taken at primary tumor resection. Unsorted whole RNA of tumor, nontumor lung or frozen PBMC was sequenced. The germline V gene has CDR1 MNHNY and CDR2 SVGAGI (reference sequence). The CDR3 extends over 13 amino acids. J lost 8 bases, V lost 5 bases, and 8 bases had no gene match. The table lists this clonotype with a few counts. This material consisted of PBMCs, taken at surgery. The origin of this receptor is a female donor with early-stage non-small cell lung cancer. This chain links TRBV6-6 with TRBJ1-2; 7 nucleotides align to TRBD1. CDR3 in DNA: TGTGCCAGCAGTCCCGGACAGGAGAGGGGCTACACCTTC. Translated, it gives CASSPGQERGYTF.